A selection of T cell receptor beta chains follows, all from one sample in a study of T cell repertoires in cytomegalovirus infection. Antigens for these TCRs are unknown. TCRdb independently ran MiXCR on the reads; one entry per CDR3 protein. The sample gives some 940,000 distinct CDR3 sequences, approximately 32% of which show up once; 10% to 15% is in the top ten. The sequencing here drew on cultured CD8+ T cells from PBMCs, taken from culture after CMV antigen stimulation. These receptor sequences come from a human donor in good health (CMV status not recorded). Some clones in this sample may be carry-over from other donors' samples. The CDR3 runs from the conserved cysteine through the conserved F or W. The D gene is left open where the match is weak. Clone sizes are given selectively: once, few, many, or a class where the clone is expanded.

d_gene | j_gene | abundance | v_gene | CDR3nt | CDR3aa
. | TRBJ2-3 | . | TRBV7-2 | TGTGCCAGCAGCTCCAGACAGACCCAAATCCCAGATACGCAGTATTTT | CASSSRQTQIPDTQYF
. | TRBJ1-1 | few | TRBV7-6 | TGTGCCAGCAGCTCACCACAGGGAACGAACACTGAAGCTTTCTTT | CASSSPQGTNTEAFF
. | TRBJ1-1 | few | TRBV25-1 | TGTGCCAGCAGTGCTTCGTACAGGGCGGGTACTGAAGCTTTCTTT | CASSASYRAGTEAFF
. | TRBJ1-2 | . | TRBV7-9 | TGTGCCAGCAGCCGGTCCTCGGAGTATGGCTACACCTTC | CASSRSSEYGYTF
. | TRBJ1-1 | few | TRBV6-1 | TGTGCCAGCAGTCTGACAGGCCCCTTGGGCACTGAAGCTTTCTTT | CASSLTGPLGTEAFF
. | TRBJ1-6 | few | TRBV27 | TGTGCCAGCAGTTTATCACAGGTCTTAAGCTCCTATAATTCACCCCTCCACTTT | CASSLSQVLSSYNSPLHF
. | TRBJ1-6 | few | TRBV6-2/TRBV6-3 | TGTGCCAGCACCCTAGCCGGGAGCTCCTATAATTCACCCCTCCACTTT | CASTLAGSSYNSPLHF
. | TRBJ2-6 | few | TRBV11-3 | TGTGCCAGCAGCGACGGGAAGGCGGGGGCCAACGTCCTGACTTTC | CASSDGKAGANVLTF
TRBD2 | TRBJ2-7 | . | TRBV20-1 | TGCAGTGCTAGAACAGCGGGGGGGAAAAGGGGAGAGCAGTACTTC | CSARTAGGKRGEQYF
. | TRBJ2-1 | . | TRBV5-1 | TGCGCCAGCAGCTTGGAGGGGGGCGCGGGCAATGAGCAGTTCTTC | CASSLEGGAGNEQFF
. | TRBJ1-2 | . | TRBV5-5 | TGTGCCAGCAGCTTGGATGGGGAGGAAGTCTATGGCTACACCTTC | CASSLDGEEVYGYTF
TRBD2 | TRBJ2-5 | many | TRBV7-2 | TGTGCCAGCAGCTTCATTGGACTAGCTGATCAAGAGACCCAGTACTTC | CASSFIGLADQETQYF
. | TRBJ2-2 | few | TRBV7-7 | TGTGCTAGCAGCTCTTCGTTGGACGCCGGGGAGCTGTTTTTT | CASSSSLDAGELFF
. | TRBJ2-1 | few | TRBV12-3/TRBV12-4 | TGTGCCAGCAGTTCGAACAGAGACGGCTACAATGAGCAGTTCTTC | CASSSNRDGYNEQFF
TRBD1 | TRBJ1-2 | . | TRBV14 | TGTGCCAGCAGCCAAGTCGGACAGGGTATCCATGGCTACACCTTC | CASSQVGQGIHGYTF
. | TRBJ2-3 | . | TRBV5-5 | TGTGCCAGCAGCTTTTGGTTAGATACGCAGTATTTT | CASSFWLDTQYF
TRBD1 | TRBJ2-1 | . | TRBV7-9 | TGTGCCAGCAGCCTGTCGGGACAGGGGGCGGGTGAGCAGTTCTTC | CASSLSGQGAGEQFF
. | TRBJ1-4 | . | TRBV15 | TGTGCCACCAGCAGAGAGGCGGCAGGGAACGGTGAAAAACTGTTTTTT | CATSREAAGNGEKLFF
. | TRBJ2-5 | . | TRBV6-1 | TGTGCCAGCAGTACGGCACCCCCTGGGACCCAGTACTTC | CASSTAPPGTQYF
TRBD1 | TRBJ2-3 | few | TRBV12-3/TRBV12-4 | TGTGCCAGCAGTTACAGGGGATATAGCAGGACAGATACGCAGTATTTT | CASSYRGYSRTDTQYF
. | TRBJ1-3 | many | TRBV12-5 | TGTGCTAGTGGTTTTTCAGGGGACACCATATATTTT | CASGFSGDTIYF
. | TRBJ1-1 | . | TRBV2 | TGTGCCAGCAGTCCTGATAGGGATGGGACTGAAGCTTTCTTT | CASSPDRDGTEAFF
TRBD1 | TRBJ1-1 | many | TRBV27 | TGTGCCAGCAGTACTATTGGGACAGGGTTCCTGAGGAACACTGAAGCTTTCTTT | CASSTIGTGFLRNTEAFF
. | TRBJ1-1 | many | TRBV7-6 | TGTGCCAGCAGCTTAGCGCAATCCGGAACTGAAGCTTTCTTT | CASSLAQSGTEAFF
TRBD1 | TRBJ1-1 | many | TRBV6-1 | TGTGCCAGCAGCATGGGACAGGAGAACACTGAAGCTTTCTTT | CASSMGQENTEAFF
TRBD2 | TRBJ2-5 | . | TRBV6-2/TRBV6-3 | TGTGCCAGCTGGACTAGCGGCCAAGAGACCCAGTACTTC | CASWTSGQETQYF
TRBD2 | TRBJ2-3 | . | TRBV20-1 | TGCAGTGCTAGAAGGGGACTAGCGGGGATCCCAAGCACAGATACGCAGTATTTT | CSARRGLAGIPSTDTQYF
TRBD1 | TRBJ1-1 | . | TRBV6-5 | TGTGCCAGCAGTTACCAGGGGGCGAACACTGAAGCTTTCTTT | CASSYQGANTEAFF
TRBD1 | TRBJ1-5 | . | TRBV6-7 | TGTGCCAGCAGTTACTCTTGGGACAGGGTAAATCAGCCCCAGCATTTT | CASSYSWDRVNQPQHF
. | TRBJ2-2 | few | TRBV7-7 | TGTGCTAGCAGCTCCCGTGCAGGGAACACCGGGGAGCTGTTTTTT | CASSSRAGNTGELFF
. | TRBJ2-7 | few | TRBV6-1 | TGTGCCAGCAGTCCCCTGGACACCACGAGCTCCTACGAGCAGTACTTC | CASSPLDTTSSYEQYF
. | TRBJ2-7 | . | TRBV4-1 | TGCGCCAGCAGCCACGGCGGCTCTACGAAGGGGGATTTCGAGCAGTACTTC | CASSHGGSTKGDFEQYF
. | TRBJ2-2 | . | TRBV12-3/TRBV12-4 | TGTGCCAGCACCGCAGGGGTCACCGGGGAGCTGTTTTTT | CASTAGVTGELFF
. | TRBJ2-3 | . | TRBV4-1 | TGCGCCAGCAGCCCAAAGGGTAATCCCAGAGATACGCAGTATTTT | CASSPKGNPRDTQYF
. | TRBJ2-1 | few | TRBV14 | TGTGCCAGCAGCCAAGATCTGCCCAGGTATATCTACAATGAGCAGTTCTTC | CASSQDLPRYIYNEQFF
. | TRBJ2-5 | . | TRBV9 | TGTGCCAGCAGCGTAGGTCCGTTGCCCCAGTACTTC | CASSVGPLPQYF
TRBD1 | TRBJ2-2 | few | TRBV7-6 | TGTGCCAGCAGCTCCCGGACAGGGGGCATCGGGGAGCTGTTTTTT | CASSSRTGGIGELFF
. | TRBJ2-2 | few | TRBV7-6 | TGTGCCAGCAGCCTTGGGACTTACGAGGGCTCAACCGGGGAGCTGTTTTTT | CASSLGTYEGSTGELFF
. | TRBJ1-1 | . | TRBV19 | TGTGCCAGTAGTTCGAGGCGGCAAAGACCCGACACTGAAGCTTTCTTT | CASSSRRQRPDTEAFF
. | TRBJ2-3 | few | TRBV29-1 | TGCAGCGTTGACGGGGTCCCTGACACCCACACAGATACGCAGTATTTT | CSVDGVPDTHTDTQYF
. | TRBJ1-2 | few | TRBV11-2 | TGTGCCAGCAGCCCCCTAGGCAGGGCCTCCCCTTGGATACTCTACACCTTC | CASSPLGRASPWILYTF
TRBD1 | TRBJ2-1 | . | TRBV7-8 | TGTGCCAGCAGCCCGCCCGGGACAGGGATCGATGAGCAGTTCTTC | CASSPPGTGIDEQFF
. | TRBJ1-1 | . | TRBV19 | TGTGCCAGTAGTATTTCCCCAGACCAACTTGAAGCTTTCTTT | CASSISPDQLEAFF
TRBD1 | TRBJ2-5 | . | TRBV11-1 | TGTGCCAGCAGCTTAACAGGGGGCGAGAGGGAGACCCAGTACTTC | CASSLTGGERETQYF
. | TRBJ2-5 | . | TRBV5-6 | TGTGCCAGCAGCTTGGGGAGGACCCAGTACTTC | CASSLGRTQYF
. | TRBJ1-6 | many | TRBV7-2 | TGTGCCAGCAGCCCACCGGTATATAATTCACCCCTCCACTTT | CASSPPVYNSPLHF
. | TRBJ1-1 | . | TRBV7-8 | TGTGCCAGCACCTCGGGTTACACTGAAGCTTTCTTT | CASTSGYTEAFF
. | TRBJ1-2 | . | TRBV27 | TGTGCCAGCAGTTTAGTTATGTCAGGGGATGGCTATGGCTACACCTTC | CASSLVMSGDGYGYTF
TRBD1 | TRBJ2-1 | once | TRBV20-1 | TGCAGTGCTAGAGATTTCGGGACAGGGACATACAATGAGCAGTTCTTC | CSARDFGTGTYNEQFF
TRBD2 | TRBJ2-3 | many | TRBV4-3 | TGCGCCAGCAGCCAAGATAGGGGCGGGGGTAGCACAGATACGCAGTATTTT | CASSQDRGGGSTDTQYF
. | TRBJ1-1 | few | TRBV14 | TGTGCCAGCAGCCAAGAGGGGTATAGACGTCCAAACACTGAAGCTTTCTTT | CASSQEGYRRPNTEAFF
TRBD1 | TRBJ2-5 | . | TRBV20-1 | TGCAGTGCTAGGACAGGGGAGACCCAGTACTTC | CSARTGETQYF
. | TRBJ1-2 | . | TRBV4-2 | TGTGCCAGCAGCCCAGCCTCAATCCGGGACCCTATCTCAGGGTACTATGGCTACACCTTC | CASSPASIRDPISGYYGYTF
TRBD1 | TRBJ2-1 | once | TRBV10-3 | TGTGCCATCAGTCTGGACAGGGAAGGGTACAATGAGCAGTTCTTC | CAISLDREGYNEQFF
. | TRBJ2-2 | . | TRBV7-9 | TGTGCCAGCAGCCCAGCGGTTTGGACCGGGGAGCTGTTTTTT | CASSPAVWTGELFF
TRBD2 | TRBJ2-3 | . | TRBV12-3/TRBV12-4 | TGTGCCAGCAGTACCCGACTAGCGGACGTTAAAGATACGCAGTATTTT | CASSTRLADVKDTQYF
TRBD1 | TRBJ2-5 | few | TRBV19 | TGTGCCAGTAGCAGAACTTCAGACAGGGTTGTAGAGACCCAGTACTTC | CASSRTSDRVVETQYF
. | TRBJ2-7 | once | TRBV7-4 | TGTGCCAGCAACTCAGCCAGGGGTTCTTACGAGCAGTACTTC | CASNSARGSYEQYF
TRBD1 | TRBJ2-1 | . | TRBV12-5 | TGTGCTAGTGGTTGGGACAGTTACTCCTACAATGAGCAGTTCTTC | CASGWDSYSYNEQFF